The 10 T cell receptor beta chains reported below all come from one sample, sequenced in a study of shared clonotypes between healthy human individuals. Libraries were prepared by immunoSEQ multiplex PCR; TCRdb keeps only in-frame clonotypes and omits some of them. The sample yields about 470,000 clones, 79% seen once. Sequenced material: PBMCs. The source is a woman in her thirties or forties in good health. Some clones in this sample may be carry-over from other donors' samples.

The table lists this clone with a count of one. The V gene is TRBV7-9, the J gene TRBJ2-7; 9 bases align to TRBD2. The CDR3 is 14 amino acids. Per germline, CDR1 SEHNR and CDR2 FQNEAQ (reference sequence). Germline trimming cut 5 bases from V and 3 bases from J; bases unmatched to any gene: 5. In DNA, the CDR3 is TGTGCCAGCAGCCGTAGCGGGAGCAACTACGAGCAGTACTTC. Amino acid sequence: CASSRSGSNYEQYF.

A single count supports this clone. At the DNA level, this CDR3 is encoded by other sequences in the same sample as well. The CDR3 spells CASSFSAGPYEQYF. The CDR3 coding sequence is TGTGCCAGCAGTTTCTCAGCGGGACCCTACGAGCAGTACTTC. The rearrangement uses TRBV27 and TRBJ2-7; 7 bases fit TRBD2. The CDR3 has 14 amino acids. V shed 3 bases, J shed 2 bases, and the junction held 4 bases outside the gene matches. CDR1 is MNHEY, CDR2 SMNVEV, per germline (reference sequence).

The chain employs TRBV2 and TRBJ2-1; D gene uncertain. The length of the CDR3 is 11 residues. Germline V gives CDR1 SNHLY, CDR2 FYNNEI. V was clipped by 3 bases and J by 8 bases, with 5 bases between them. CDR3 in amino acids: CASSDSYEQFF. CDR3 sequence (DNA): TGTGCCAGCAGTGACTCGTATGAGCAGTTCTTC. The entire variable domain, with the rest obtained from reference TRBV2 and TRBJ2-1, is as follows: EPEVTQTPSHQVTQMGQEVILRCVPISNHLYFYWYRQILGQKVEFLVSFYNNEISEKSEIFDDQFSVERPDGSNFTLKIRSTKLEDSAMYFCASSDSYEQFFGPGTRLTVL.

This clone came up a few times. At the DNA level, this CDR3 is encoded by other sequences in the same sample as well. V and J are TRBV7-2 and TRBJ1-2, with D possibly TRBD1 on 5 matching bases. CDR3 length: 13 amino acids. The ends were cut back, 4 bases at V and 2 bases at J, with 8 bases in the middle. The germline CDR1 and CDR2 sequences are SGHTA and FQGNSA. The CDR3 region has the DNA TGTGCCAGCAGCTCGGGACGGAACTATGGCTACACCTTC. It encodes CASSSGRNYGYTF.

The V gene is TRBV11-1, the J gene TRBJ2-1; D might be TRBD2 (6 bases). Germline CDR1 SGHAT, CDR2 FQDESV (reference sequence). V shed 6 bases and J shed 1 base, with 16 bases lying between them. The CDR3 extends over 16 amino acids. The CDR3 DNA reads as TGTGCCAGCAGGCCGCGGGGAGGTAGATCCTACAATGAGCAGTTCTTC. This translates into CASRPRGGRSYNEQFF.

The chain is built from TRBV7-8 and TRBJ2-7; no clear D. This CDR3 is built from 11 residues. The ends were cut back, 5 bases at V and 5 bases at J, with 7 bases in the middle. The germline V gene has CDR1 SGHVS and CDR2 FQNEAQ. The CDR3 DNA follows: TGTGCCAGCAGCGCCATTAACGAGCAGTACTTC. Translating it yields CASSAINEQYF.

A note on this clone: An end of the junction differs from the germline gene, which may be a read error. This chain uses TRBV5-1 with TRBJ2-7; D remains ambiguous. Germline assignment: CDR1 SGHRS and CDR2 YFSETQ. CDR3 length equals 14 residues. The CDR3 loop is CASSLDASSHEQYF. DNA of the CDR3: TGCGCCAGCAGCTTGGACGCCTCCTCCCACGAGCAGTACTTC. The variable domain in full, with the rest retrieved from reference TRBV5-1 and TRBJ2-7, is KAGVTQTPRYLIKTRGQQVTLSCSPISGHRSVSWYQQTPGQGLQFLFEYFSETQRNKGNFPGRFSGRQFSNSRSEMNVSTLELGDSALYLCASSLDASSHEQYFGPGTRLTVT.

This clone is a singleton in its sample. This chain uses TRBV4-3 with TRBJ2-3; 10 bases line up with TRBD2. Germline V CDR1 and CDR2: LGHNA, YSLEER. The V and J ends lost 3 bases and 3 bases, in that order; junction bases with no gene match: 9. The CDR3 runs 17 residues. In nucleotides, the CDR3 is TGCGCCAGCAGCCAGCGGTCGAGCGGGAGGGTGACAGATACGCAGTATTTT. Translating gives CASSQRSSGRVTDTQYF.

The chain joins TRBV5-4 to TRBJ2-3; 9 bases align to TRBD1. With 4 bases clipped from V and 6 bases from J, the junction kept 3 bases outside the gene matches. The CDR3 is 13 amino acids. Germline V CDR1 and CDR2: SGHNT, YYREEE (reference sequence). In DNA, the CDR3 is TGTGCCAGCAGCCTGACAGGGGGGGATACGCAGTATTTT. It encodes CASSLTGGDTQYF.

The rearrangement links TRBV21-1 to TRBJ2-6; the D call of TRBD1 is as the table states it, not checked on the DNA. TRBV21-1 is assigned pseudogene status. The CDR3 has 19 amino acids. The CDR3: CASSPKPGQGPSGANVLTF. The CDR3 DNA reads TGTGCCAGCAGCCCCAAACCGGGACAGGGCCCTTCTGGGGCCAACGTCCTGACTTTC.